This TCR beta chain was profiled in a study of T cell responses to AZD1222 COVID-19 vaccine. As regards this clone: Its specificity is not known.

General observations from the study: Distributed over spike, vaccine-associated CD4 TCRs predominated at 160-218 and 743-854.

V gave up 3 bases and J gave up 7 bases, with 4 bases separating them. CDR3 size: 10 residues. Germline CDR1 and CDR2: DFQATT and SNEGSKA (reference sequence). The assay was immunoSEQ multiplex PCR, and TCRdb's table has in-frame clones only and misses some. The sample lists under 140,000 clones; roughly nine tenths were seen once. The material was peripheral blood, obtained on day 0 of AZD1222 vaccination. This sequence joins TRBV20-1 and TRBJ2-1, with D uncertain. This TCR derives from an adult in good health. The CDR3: CSASLNEQFF. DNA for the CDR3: TGCAGTGCTAGTCTAAATGAGCAGTTCTTC.